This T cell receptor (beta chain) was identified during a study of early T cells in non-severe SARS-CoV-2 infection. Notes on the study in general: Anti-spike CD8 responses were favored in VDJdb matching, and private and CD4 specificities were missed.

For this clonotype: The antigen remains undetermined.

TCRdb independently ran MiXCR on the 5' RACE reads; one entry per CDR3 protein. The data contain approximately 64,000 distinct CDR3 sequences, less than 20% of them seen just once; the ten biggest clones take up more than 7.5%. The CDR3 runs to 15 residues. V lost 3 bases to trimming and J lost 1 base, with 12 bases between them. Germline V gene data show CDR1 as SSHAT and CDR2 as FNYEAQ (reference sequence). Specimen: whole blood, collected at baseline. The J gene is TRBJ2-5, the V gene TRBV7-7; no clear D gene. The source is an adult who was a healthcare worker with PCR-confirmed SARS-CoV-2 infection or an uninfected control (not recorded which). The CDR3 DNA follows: TGTGCCAGCAGCTTTGGCTGGTCAGTCCAAGAGACCCAGTACTTC. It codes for CASSFGWSVQETQYF.